A selection of T cell receptor beta chains follows, all from one sample in a study of cytomegalovirus exposure and HLA in healthy donors. Method: immunoSEQ multiplex PCR; TCRdb's copy keeps in-frame clones and lacks some. This sample has about 160,000 clones, with 77% found just once. Sequencing was performed on PBMCs. These receptors all stem from a woman in her thirties in good health and CMV-seronegative. The CDR3 runs from the conserved cysteine through the conserved F or W. D genes are given only for firm matches. Size is stated for part of the rows, as once, few or many counts, or as a class when the clone is expanded.

clone size	D gene	J gene	V gene	CDR3 protein	CDR3 DNA
NA	TRBD1	TRBJ1-6	TRBV30	CAWTRTGRPLHF	TGTGCCTGGACCAGGACAGGGAGACCCCTCCACTTT
NA	NA	TRBJ2-1	TRBV5-1	CASSLAKLVNEQFF	TGCGCCAGCAGCTTGGCCAAGCTTGTTAATGAGCAGTTCTTC
few	TRBD1	TRBJ2-1	TRBV19	CASSPNSGQAPNNEQFF	TGTGCCAGTAGTCCAAACTCCGGACAGGCACCCAACAATGAGCAGTTCTTC
NA	NA	TRBJ2-5	TRBV7-6	CASSLWEWTAPGETQYF	TGTGCCAGCAGCTTATGGGAGTGGACAGCCCCCGGGGAGACCCAGTACTTC
NA	TRBD1	TRBJ2-7	TRBV7-3	CASSTTGQLSSYEQYF	TGTGCCAGCAGCACGACAGGGCAACTGAGCTCCTACGAGCAGTACTTC
NA	TRBD1	TRBJ2-7	TRBV27	CASSLSRQGTYEQYF	TGTGCCAGCAGTTTATCGAGACAGGGTACCTACGAGCAGTACTTC
NA	NA	TRBJ1-5	TRBV6-1	CASNSQALQPQHF	TGTGCCAGCAACTCCCAGGCCCTTCAGCCCCAGCATTTT
NA	NA	TRBJ1-3	TRBV30	CASDILGNTIYF	TGTGCCTCCGACATCCTTGGAAACACCATATATTTT
NA	NA	TRBJ2-5	TRBV2	CAGSGGAGETQYF	TGTGCCGGATCGGGCGGGGCGGGAGAGACCCAGTACTTC
NA	TRBD1	TRBJ2-2	TRBV7-3	CASRLTGPNTGELFF	TGTGCCAGCAGATTGACAGGGCCGAACACCGGGGAGCTGTTTTTT
NA	NA	TRBJ2-7	TRBV4-2	CASSQAPGQLYEQYF	TGTGCCAGCAGCCAAGCCCCCGGACAGTTGTACGAGCAGTACTTC
NA	TRBD1	TRBJ1-1	TRBV2	CASSERGRNTEAFF	TGTGCCAGCAGCGAGAGGGGGCGGAACACTGAAGCTTTCTTT
NA	NA	TRBJ1-6	TRBV5-5	CASSLGQYNSPLHF	TGTGCCAGCAGCTTGGGGCAGTATAATTCACCCCTCCACTTT
NA	NA	TRBJ2-1	TRBV7-2	CASGPLVSYNEQFF	TGTGCCAGCGGCCCCCTAGTTTCCTACAATGAGCAGTTCTTC